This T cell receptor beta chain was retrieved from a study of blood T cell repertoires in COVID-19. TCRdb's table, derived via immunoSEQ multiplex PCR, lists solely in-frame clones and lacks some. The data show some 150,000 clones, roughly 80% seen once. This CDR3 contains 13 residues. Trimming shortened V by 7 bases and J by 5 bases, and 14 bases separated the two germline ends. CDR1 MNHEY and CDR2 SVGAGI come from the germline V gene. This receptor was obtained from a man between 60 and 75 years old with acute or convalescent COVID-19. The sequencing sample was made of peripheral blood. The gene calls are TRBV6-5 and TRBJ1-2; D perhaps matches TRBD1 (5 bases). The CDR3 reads CASTGGRTYGYTF. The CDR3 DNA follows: TGTGCCAGCACCGGCGGAAGGACATATGGCTACACCTTC.